These 30 T cell receptor beta chains came from one sample sequenced in a study of cytomegalovirus exposure and HLA in healthy donors. Here immunoSEQ multiplex PCR was the method, and the copy in TCRdb shows in-frame clones only, minus some. The top ten hold less than 2% of the sample, which has approximately 120,000 clones, about 96% seen once. Material: PBMCs. The receptors were gathered from a man between 18 and 29 years old in good health and CMV-seronegative.

V usage is TRBV19 and J usage is TRBJ2-1, with 7 bases that match TRBD1. The CDR3 sequence is 15 residues long. Per germline, CDR1 LNHDA and CDR2 SQIVND (reference sequence). Trimming cost V 7 bases and J 4 bases; bases outside gene matches: 10. The CDR3 bases are TGTGCCAGTAATCGTAACAGGGGTTCTTACAATGAGCAGTTCTTC. Protein sequence: CASNRNRGSYNEQFF. Supplemented by reference TRBV19 and TRBJ2-1, the full variable domain reads DGGITQSPKYLFRKEGQNVTLSCEQNLNHDAMYWYRQDPGQGLRLIYYSQIVNDFQKGDIAEGYSVSREKKESFPLTVTSAQKNPTAFYLCASNRNRGSYNEQFFGPGTRLTVL.

The V call is TRBV11-1, the J call TRBJ2-7, with D uncertain. V lost 1 base, J lost 4 bases, and 11 bases lay in between. Germline values: CDR1 SGHAT, CDR2 FQDESV (reference sequence). The CDR3 sequence is 14 residues long. The CDR3 coding sequence is TGTGCCAGCAGCTTAGGGGCCGACATTTACGAGCAGTACTTC. Translated: CASSLGADIYEQYF.

The chain employs TRBV7-2 and TRBJ1-2, with 11 bases matching TRBD1. The CDR3 consists of 14 residues. Germline V CDR1 and CDR2: SGHTA, FQGNSA. V was clipped by 4 bases and J by 8 bases; unmatched bases: 6. CDR3 sequence (DNA): TGTGCCAGCAGCTCCGGACAGGGGGCGCGGGGCTACACCTTC. This translates into CASSSGQGARGYTF. Full variable domain (rest looked up from reference TRBV7-2 and TRBJ1-2): GAGVSQSPSNKVTEKGKDVELRCDPISGHTALYWYRQSLGQGLEFLIYFQGNSAPDKSGLPSDRFSAERTGGSVSTLTIQRTQQEDSAVYLCASSSGQGARGYTFGSGTRLTVV.

This chain uses TRBV13 with TRBJ2-7, with 12 bases fitting TRBD1. The CDR3 runs 15 residues. The ends lost 5 bases at V and 5 bases at J; junction bases unmatched: 7. Germline V gene data show CDR1 as PRHDT and CDR2 as FYEKMQ (reference sequence). The CDR3 here is CASSPRDRGPHEQYF. CDR3 nucleotides: TGTGCCAGCAGCCCCCGGGACAGGGGGCCCCACGAGCAGTACTTC. The full variable domain, in which reference TRBV13 and TRBJ2-7 provide the parts outside the CDR3, is AAGVIQSPRHLIKEKRETATLKCYPIPRHDTVYWYQQGPGQDPQFLISFYEKMQSDKGSIPDRFSAQQFSDYHSELNMSSLELGDSALYFCASSPRDRGPHEQYFGPGTRLTVT.

V is TRBV11-2 and J is TRBJ2-7; 7 positions match TRBD1. CDR3 size: 16 residues. From germline, CDR1 is SGHAT and CDR2 FQNNGV. V lost 4 bases and J lost 2; bases outside the gene matches: 11. In DNA, the CDR3 is TGTGCCAGCAGCTCCTGGGACAGCAGGGTGACCTACGAGCAGTACTTC. It translates to CASSSWDSRVTYEQYF.

The rearrangement joins TRBV7-2 to TRBJ2-1; D may be TRBD2 (6 bases). Trimming took off 6 bases at V and 16 bases at J, with 22 bases between the two ends. Germline V gives CDR1 SGHTA, CDR2 FQGNSA. The CDR3 runs to 13 residues. CDR3 amino acids: CASSSTPGDSYFF. CDR3 nucleotides: TGTGCCAGCAGTTCAACACCGGGGGACTCATATTTCTTC. Full variable domain (outside the CDR3, taken from reference TRBV7-2 and TRBJ2-1): GAGVSQSPSNKVTEKGKDVELRCDPISGHTALYWYRQSLGQGLEFLIYFQGNSAPDKSGLPSDRFSAERTGGSVSTLTIQRTQQEDSAVYLCASSSTPGDSYFFGPGTRLTVL.

This clone was observed a single time. The CDR3 is CASSERGLLSTGELFF. The DNA of the CDR3 is TGTGCCAGCAGTGAAAGGGGGCTGTTGTCCACCGGGGAGCTGTTTTTT. The chain is built from TRBV25-1 and TRBJ2-2; 7 nucleotides agree with TRBD1. J lost 4 bases, V lost 2 bases, and 7 bases had no gene match. This CDR3 has 16 amino acids. The germline V gene encodes CDR1 MGHDK and CDR2 SYGVNS.

CDR3 sequence (DNA): TGTGCCAGCCGGGATGCGGCCTACAATGAGCAGTTCTTC. Its protein is CASRDAAYNEQFF. The rearrangement links TRBV7-3 to TRBJ2-1; maybe TRBD2 (5 bases). This CDR3 contains 13 residues. Trimming pared 8 bases from V and 2 bases from J, leaving 10 bases between. CDR1 and CDR2 (germline): SGHTA, FQGTGA.

The CDR3 region has the DNA TGCGCCAGCAGTGAGCTAGCACAAAACATTCAGTACTTC. Protein product: CASSELAQNIQYF. The chain employs TRBV10-1 and TRBJ2-4; a weak D match, TRBD2 (5 bases). From germline, CDR1 is WNHNN and CDR2 SYGVQD (reference sequence). Trimming shortened V by 2 bases and J by 5 bases, and 7 bases separated the two germline ends. The CDR3 spans 13 residues.

The V gene is TRBV9, the J gene TRBJ1-2; weak D call: TRBD1 (6 bases). CDR1 SGDLS and CDR2 YYNGEE come from the germline V gene. V shed 0 bases and J shed 7 bases, with 13 bases lying between them. CDR3 length: 14 residues. The DNA of the CDR3 is TGTGCCAGCAGCGTAGGGCAGGGGAAAACTGGCTACACCTTC. The encoded protein is CASSVGQGKTGYTF.

The gene calls are TRBV27 and TRBJ2-2; D not resolved. Trimming removed 3 bases at V and 0 bases at J, with 5 bases between. Germline CDR1 MNHEY, CDR2 SMNVEV (reference sequence). The CDR3 is 14 residues long. The CDR3 sequence: CASSFVSNTGELFF. Here the CDR3 DNA reads TGTGCCAGCAGTTTCGTATCGAACACCGGGGAGCTGTTTTTT.

This chain uses TRBV30 with TRBJ1-5, with 7 positions matching TRBD1. Trimming cost V 4 bases and J 2 bases; bases outside gene matches: 8. This CDR3 is 15 amino acids long. The V gene's germline CDR1 is GTSNPN and CDR2 SVGIG (reference sequence). This CDR3 reads CAWTYRGKGNQPQHF. The DNA for the CDR3 is TGTGCCTGGACTTACAGGGGAAAGGGCAATCAGCCCCAGCATTTT.

J is TRBJ1-2 and V is TRBV28; 8 positions agree with TRBD1. The CDR3 is 14 amino acids. Germline trimming cut 11 bases from V and 0 bases from J; bases unmatched to any gene: 8. Germline lookup yields CDR1 MDHEN and CDR2 SYDVKM. The CDR3 region has the DNA TGTGCCGTTCCGGACAGGGAGGCTAACTATGGCTACACCTTC. Protein: CAVPDREANYGYTF.

The CDR3 coding sequence is TGTGCCAGCAGTTGCCCCCCGGGACAGGTTTTAGAGTACGAGCAGTACTTC. Protein product: CASSCPPGQVLEYEQYF. The chain recombines TRBV27 with TRBJ2-7; TRBD1 matches at 8 bases. Losses at the gene ends were 4 bases for V and 4 bases for J; bases not matched to a gene: 15. CDR3 length: 17 amino acids. Germline V gene data show CDR1 as MNHEY and CDR2 as SMNVEV (reference sequence).

V gene TRBV9 combines with J gene TRBJ2-2, with 8 bases aligning to TRBD2. Trimming at V came to 0 bases and at J to 4 bases, leaving 5 bases not matched to a gene. The germline V gene has CDR1 SGDLS and CDR2 YYNGEE. The CDR3 consists of 16 residues. The CDR3 protein is CASSVVSGTFTGELFF. CDR3 coding DNA: TGTGCCAGCAGCGTAGTTAGCGGGACATTCACCGGGGAGCTGTTTTTT.

The chain links TRBV5-4 to TRBJ1-1; D is undetermined. Germline values: CDR1 SGHNT, CDR2 YYREEE (reference sequence). The CDR3 contains 16 residues. Trimming took off 4 bases at V and 0 bases at J, with 16 bases between the two ends. This CDR3 reads CASSAQMGAMNTEAFF. The CDR3, as DNA: TGTGCCAGCAGCGCACAAATGGGAGCCATGAACACTGAAGCTTTCTTT.

V is TRBV19 and J is TRBJ1-1; possibly TRBD1 for D (6 bases). V was shortened by 3 bases and J by 0 bases, with 8 bases between the two germline ends. The CDR3 extends over 14 amino acids. Germline V gene lookup returns CDR1 LNHDA and CDR2 SQIVND (reference sequence). The DNA for the CDR3 is TGTGCCAGTAGTATGGACAGACTGAACACTGAAGCTTTCTTT. This sequence encodes CASSMDRLNTEAFF.

The genes are TRBV9 and TRBJ2-1; 7 nucleotides agree with TRBD1. From germline, CDR1 is SGDLS and CDR2 YYNGEE. The CDR3 runs 14 residues. J lost 3 bases, V lost 0 bases, and 0 bases had no gene match. The CDR3 protein is CASSVGDSYNEQFF. The CDR3 DNA follows: TGTGCCAGCAGCGTAGGGGACAGCTACAATGAGCAGTTCTTC.

This chain joins TRBV30 and TRBJ1-3; D is unclear. V lost 0 bases to trimming and J lost 0 bases, with 12 bases between them. The CDR3 is made up of 16 amino acids. Germline V lookup: CDR1 GTSNPN, CDR2 SVGIG (reference sequence). This CDR3 is CAWSVPRVSSGNTIYF. Here the CDR3 DNA reads TGTGCCTGGAGTGTACCTCGGGTTAGCTCTGGAAACACCATATATTTT.

The rearrangement joins TRBV2 to TRBJ2-7, with 9 bases identical to TRBD1. This CDR3 is 15 amino acids long. V lost 6 bases to trimming and J lost 5 bases; unmatched junction nucleotides: 11. Germline V gene sequence: CDR1 SNHLY, CDR2 FYNNEI. The CDR3 nucleotides read TGTGCCAGCAGCGATCCGGGACAGGGCGTCCACGAGCAGTACTTC. Protein product: CASSDPGQGVHEQYF.

The gene calls are TRBV20-1 and TRBJ2-1; D is unclear. This CDR3 spans 10 amino acids. CDR1 DFQATT and CDR2 SNEGSKA come from the germline V gene (reference sequence). Trimming cost V 3 bases and J 13 bases, with 10 bases left between them. Written as DNA, the CDR3 is TGCAGTGCTAGTCGGGTACCACAGTTCTTC. Amino acid sequence: CSASRVPQFF.

This clone was observed a single time. The chain combines TRBV5-5 with TRBJ1-5; D is possibly TRBD1 (5 bases). The CDR3 has 16 residues. Trimming took off 2 bases at V and 2 bases at J, with 14 bases between the two ends. Germline V CDR1 and CDR2: SGHKS, YYEKEE (reference sequence). CDR3 DNA: TGTGCCAGCAGCTTAACCATGGGGACTGGCAATCAGCCCCAGCATTTT. Protein sequence: CASSLTMGTGNQPQHF.

CDR3 region: CASSEGQGGKFF. CDR3 coding DNA: TGTGCCAGCAGTGAAGGGCAGGGAGGAAAGTTCTTC. The gene calls are TRBV6-4 and TRBJ2-1, with D possibly matching TRBD2 (6 bases). CDR3 length: 12 amino acids. V was pared by 3 bases and J by 14 bases, with 14 bases between. In germline, CDR1 is MRHNA, CDR2 SNTAGT.

This chain links TRBV9 with TRBJ2-7; 8 nucleotides line up with TRBD2. The CDR3 runs to 15 residues. The V and J ends lost 0 bases and 6 bases, in that order; junction bases with no gene match: 8. Germline V gives CDR1 SGDLS, CDR2 YYNGEE. CDR3 protein: CASSVEGSGVGEQYF. CDR3 DNA: TGTGCCAGCAGCGTAGAGGGTAGCGGGGTCGGCGAGCAGTACTTC.

The CDR3 DNA follows: TGTGCCAGTAGTTCCGGACAGAAGCTTGGAAACACCATATATTTT. It specifies CASSSGQKLGNTIYF. V and J are TRBV19 and TRBJ1-3, with D tentatively TRBD1 (6 bases). Trimming removed 5 bases at V and 3 bases at J, with 14 bases between. The germline CDR1 and CDR2 sequences are LNHDA and SQIVND (reference sequence). The CDR3 is 15 amino acids.

The V and J genes are TRBV4-1 and TRBJ1-4; the D is unclear. This CDR3 has 15 amino acids. V gave up 1 base and J gave up 8 bases, with 14 bases separating them. Germline V gene lookup returns CDR1 MGHRA and CDR2 YSYEKL. The chain's CDR3 is CASSQVSGPREKLFF. In DNA, the CDR3 is TGCGCCAGCAGCCAAGTAAGCGGACCGCGGGAAAAACTGTTTTTT.

The chain recombines TRBV30 with TRBJ2-1; the match to TRBD1 covers 10 bases. The germline CDR1 and CDR2 sequences are GTSNPN and SVGIG (reference sequence). CDR3 length equals 14 residues. V shed 3 bases, J shed 6 bases, and the junction held 5 bases outside the gene matches. The CDR3 DNA reads TGTGCCTGGAGCGGCGGGACAGGGGCCAATGAGCAGTTCTTC. Residues: CAWSGGTGANEQFF.

This clone is a singleton in its sample. The V and J genes are TRBV2 and TRBJ2-1, with D perhaps TRBD2 (5 bases). This CDR3 spans 15 amino acids. V gave up 1 base and J gave up 1 base, with 8 bases separating them. Germline V lookup: CDR1 SNHLY, CDR2 FYNNEI. CDR3 in amino acids: CASSEEAESYNEQFF. CDR3 coding DNA: TGTGCCAGCAGTGAAGAAGCGGAGTCCTACAATGAGCAGTTCTTC.

The gene calls are TRBV6-4 and TRBJ2-7; D is undetermined. Germline CDR1 is MRHNA and CDR2 is SNTAGT. This CDR3 spans 13 amino acids. The ends were cut back, 5 bases at V and 3 bases at J, with 11 bases in the middle. As DNA, the CDR3 is TGTGCCAGCAGTTGCTTTGAGGACTACGAGCAGTACTTC. Amino acids: CASSCFEDYEQYF.

V gene TRBV29-1 combines with J gene TRBJ1-2, with D unclear. The CDR3 sequence is 13 residues long. Deletions cut 7 bases from V and 4 bases from J, with 16 bases between. Germline loops: CDR1 SQVTM, CDR2 ANQGSEA. The CDR3 nucleotides are TGCAGCGGCCTGGAGGTGTTGGGCTATGGCTACACCTTC. It encodes CSGLEVLGYGYTF.